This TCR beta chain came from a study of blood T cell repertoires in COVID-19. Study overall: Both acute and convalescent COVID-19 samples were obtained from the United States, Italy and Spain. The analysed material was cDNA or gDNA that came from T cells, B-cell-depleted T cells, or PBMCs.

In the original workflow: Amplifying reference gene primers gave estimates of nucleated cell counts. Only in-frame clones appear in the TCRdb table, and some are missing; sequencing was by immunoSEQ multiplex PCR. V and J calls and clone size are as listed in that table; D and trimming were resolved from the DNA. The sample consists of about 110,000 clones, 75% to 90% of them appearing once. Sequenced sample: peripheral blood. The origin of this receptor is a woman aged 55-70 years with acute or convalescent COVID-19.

CDR3 nucleotides: TGCAGTGCTGCCCGGGAGGGGAAACTGTTTTTT. Its protein product is CSAAREGKLFF. The chain couples TRBV20-1 to TRBJ1-4; perhaps TRBD1 as D (5 bases). The germline gives CDR1 DFQATT, CDR2 SNEGSKA (reference sequence). V was shortened by 5 bases and J by 11 bases, with 12 bases between the two germline ends. The CDR3 spans 11 residues.